This record covers a single T cell receptor beta chain. Until they underwent thyroid surgery, no patient had received any treatment. The data are from a study of metastatic and nonmetastatic thyroid tumors. Study information: Malignant thyroid and benign thyroid patients provided blood and tumor or nodule tissue whose repertoires were compared.

With MiXCR, TCRdb reprocessed the PCR reads. This table has around 50,000 clones, just under 30% appearing once. The germline CDR1 and CDR2 sequences are SGHTA and FQGNSA. J lost 4 bases, V lost 5 bases, and 8 bases had no gene match. There are 14 residues in the CDR3. The clonotype originates from a female donor with papillary thyroid cancer or a benign thyroid nodule (not recorded which). Some clones in this sample may be carry-over from other donors' samples. The specimen was blood. The chain combines TRBV7-2 with TRBJ2-7, with 7 bases aligning to TRBD2. CDR3 DNA sequence: TGTGCCAGCAGCGCCTCTAGCGGAGAATACGAGCAGTACTTC. As protein: CASSASSGEYEQYF.